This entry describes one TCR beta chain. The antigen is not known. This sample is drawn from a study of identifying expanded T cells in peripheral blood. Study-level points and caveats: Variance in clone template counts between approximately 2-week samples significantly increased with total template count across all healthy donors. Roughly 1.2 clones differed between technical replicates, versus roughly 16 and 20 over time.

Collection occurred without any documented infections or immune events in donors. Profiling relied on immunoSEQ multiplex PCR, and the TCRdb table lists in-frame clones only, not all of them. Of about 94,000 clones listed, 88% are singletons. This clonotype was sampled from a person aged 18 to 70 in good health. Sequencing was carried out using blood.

CDR3 coding DNA: TGTGCCACCCTCAATACAGGGAAGAGTGAAGCTTTCTTT. It translates to CATLNTGKSEAFF. The chain uses TRBV18 and TRBJ1-1; weak D call: TRBD1 (6 bases). The CDR3 has 13 amino acids. Germline CDR1 and CDR2: KGHSH and LQKENI. Between the trimmed V and J ends, which lost 10 bases and 7 bases, there was a span of 19 bases.